A selection of T cell receptor beta chains follows, all from one sample in a study of blood T cell repertoires in COVID-19. Profiled with immunoSEQ multiplex PCR; TCRdb holds only in-frame clones, not every one. The table has some 160,000 clones, roughly four fifths seen once; the top ten hold 1.5% to 1.7%. The sequenced sample consisted of peripheral blood. The receptors were sampled from a human donor in a cohort sampled during active COVID-19. CDR3s include the opening cysteine and the closing phenylalanine or tryptophan. Each record gives: J gene, V gene, CDR3 protein.

>TRBJ2-7|TRBV5-1
CASSREGRGLGEQYF
>TRBJ2-7|TRBV7-9
CASSSAGTSGYEQYF
>TRBJ1-2|TRBV7-8
CASSLGAGGHGYTF
>TRBJ1-2|TRBV4-3
CASSQDLWTGDGYTF
>TRBJ2-3|TRBV9
CASSVSSGSTDTQYF
>TRBJ2-7|TRBV4-1
CASSHATLTSSYEQYF
>TRBJ2-7|TRBV5-5
CASSSYYEQYF
>TRBJ1-5|TRBV19
CASRNRDSNQPQHF
>TRBJ2-3|TRBV25-1
CASVEASTDTQYF
>TRBJ2-7|TRBV10-1
CASSDSDRGAYEQYF
>TRBJ2-1|TRBV9
CASNRLAGDNEQFF
>TRBJ2-7|TRBV7-6
CASSPTGLAGGTFGYEQYF
>TRBJ2-7|TRBV7-9
CATGTGSSYEQYF
>TRBJ2-1|TRBV9
CASSEGQGVYNEQFF
>TRBJ2-7|TRBV7-6
CASSPGQGALGQYF
>TRBJ2-1|TRBV19
CASSISGGEDNEQFF
>TRBJ2-2|TRBV3-1/TRBV3-2
CASSQEGHPGTGELFF
>TRBJ1-6|TRBV7-9
CASSLSGSDNNSPLHF
>TRBJ1-2|TRBV3-1/TRBV3-2
CASSQGGVGYYGYTF
>TRBJ1-1|TRBV27
CASSLSTVMWRVAGEAFF
>TRBJ2-7|TRBV27
CASSFGGLSYEQYF
>TRBJ1-3|TRBV30
CAWSVRLRQSGNTIYF
>TRBJ1-5|TRBV21-1
CASSPQYNQPQHF
>TRBJ2-7|TRBV3-1/TRBV3-2
CASSQNISGTSYEQYF
>TRBJ2-7|TRBV7-6
CASSLRTSGNYEQYF
>TRBJ1-5|TRBV5-6
CASSPGGRQGPQPQHF
>TRBJ2-7|TRBV18
CASSSGTALSYEQYF
>TRBJ2-5|TRBV5-1
CASSMDSQAETQYF
>TRBJ2-7|TRBV18
CASSRETSYEQYF
>TRBJ2-3|TRBV5-1
CASSLGPPGLVADTQYF
>TRBJ2-1|TRBV18
CASSPLTRAYNEQFF
>TRBJ1-2|TRBV27
CASSPTQGFYGYTF
>TRBJ1-1|TRBV19
CASSMNRGSEAFF
>TRBJ1-1|TRBV5-1
CASSLSPGGATEAFF
>TRBJ1-2|TRBV11-2
CASSLQGPNYGYTF
>TRBJ1-5|TRBV7-2
CASSAQRGQPQHF
>TRBJ1-4|TRBV7-2
CASSLGGQGAGKLFF
>TRBJ2-5|TRBV18
CASSPFLGLAQETQYF
>TRBJ2-1|TRBV3-1/TRBV3-2
CASSRQSTYNEQFF
>TRBJ2-7|TRBV7-9
CASSFDGASYEQYF
>TRBJ2-7|TRBV5-5
CASSLEDYTYEQYF
>TRBJ2-1|TRBV9
CASSVTDEQFF
>TRBJ2-1|TRBV27
CASSLSALNEQFF
>TRBJ2-2|TRBV6-2/TRBV6-3
CASSYSGLAGHEGELFF
>TRBJ2-2|TRBV19
CASSPQLAGAINTGELFF
>TRBJ1-2|TRBV29-1
CSVEDEEGGYGYTF
>TRBJ2-1|TRBV2
CASSRSNEQFF
>TRBJ2-7|TRBV7-9
CASSLTGSAGAYEQYF
>TRBJ2-7|TRBV20-1
CSARGGEQYF
>TRBJ2-7|TRBV7-2
CASSLDSRASYEQYF
>TRBJ1-2|TRBV5-1
CASSLKWDTKLQGYTF
>TRBJ1-4|TRBV5-6
CASSAGTVNEKLFF
>TRBJ1-6|TRBV7-2
CASSQQGARSPLHF
>TRBJ2-5|TRBV5-1
CASSLAGGGGLQETQYF
>TRBJ1-3|TRBV18
CASSRGGDSGNTIYF
>TRBJ1-1|TRBV11-2
CASSHPGQWGTEAFF
>TRBJ2-7|TRBV10-2
CASSPTSGIYEQYF
>TRBJ2-7|TRBV11-3
CASSLAGTGGYEQYF